This T cell receptor (beta chain) came from a study of blood T cells in healthy people across ages. Combining a sample-barcoded 5' primer with a J-beta primer mix, a second PCR ran for about 7 to 12 cycles. MiXCR was run by TCRdb on the 5' RACE reads, yielding one entry per CDR3 protein. Of about 750,000 distinct CDR3 sequences in the sample, 53% were seen once. The CDR3 runs 12 residues. Germline CDR1 and CDR2: DFQATT and SNEGSKA (reference sequence). For this clonotype: A junction end diverges from the germline sequence, so it may reflect a read error.

This clonotype originated in an elderly man in good health. The chain employs TRBV20-1 and TRBJ1-5; D is ambiguous. Material: blood. The CDR3 protein is CSASTSNQPRHF. The CDR3, as DNA: TGCAGTGCTAGTACTAGCAATCAGCCCCGGCATTTT.